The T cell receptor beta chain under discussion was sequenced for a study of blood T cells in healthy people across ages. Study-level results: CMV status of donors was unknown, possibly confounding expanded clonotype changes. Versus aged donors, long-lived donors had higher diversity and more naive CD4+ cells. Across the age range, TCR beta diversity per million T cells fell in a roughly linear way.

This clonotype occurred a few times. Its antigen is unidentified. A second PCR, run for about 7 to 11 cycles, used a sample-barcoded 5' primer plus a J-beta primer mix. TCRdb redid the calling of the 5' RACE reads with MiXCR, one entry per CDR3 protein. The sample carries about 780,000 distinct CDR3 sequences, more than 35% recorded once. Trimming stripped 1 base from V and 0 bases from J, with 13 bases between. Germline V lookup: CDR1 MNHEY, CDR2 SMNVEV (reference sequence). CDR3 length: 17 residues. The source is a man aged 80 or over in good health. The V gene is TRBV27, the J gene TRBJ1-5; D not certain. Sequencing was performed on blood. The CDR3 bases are TGTGCCAGCAGTTTATTTGCAGGCGGATTTAGCAATCAGCCCCAGCATTTT. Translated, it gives CASSLFAGGFSNQPQHF.